This TCR beta chain appears in the sequencing data of a study of T cells after yellow fever vaccination. TCRdb used MiXCR to reprocess the 5' RACE reads, holding one entry per CDR3 protein. The sample contains 250,000 or so distinct CDR3 sequences, approximately 6.3% of which appear only once. Germline CDR1 is SGHKS and CDR2 is YYEKEE (reference sequence). The CDR3 spans 16 residues. V was trimmed by 4 bases and J by 0 bases, leaving 15 bases between them. The chain joins TRBV5-5 to TRBJ2-3; the D gene could be TRBD1 or TRBD2 (6 bases each). Sample: CD4+ T cells sorted from PBMCs, taken on the day of the yellow fever booster vaccination. The sequence derives from a man aged 25 to 45 who received the YFV17D yellow fever vaccine. In DNA form, the CDR3 reads TGTGCCAGCAGCCGACCCGTAGGGGGGAGCACAGATACGCAGTATTTT. This translates into CASSRPVGGSTDTQYF.